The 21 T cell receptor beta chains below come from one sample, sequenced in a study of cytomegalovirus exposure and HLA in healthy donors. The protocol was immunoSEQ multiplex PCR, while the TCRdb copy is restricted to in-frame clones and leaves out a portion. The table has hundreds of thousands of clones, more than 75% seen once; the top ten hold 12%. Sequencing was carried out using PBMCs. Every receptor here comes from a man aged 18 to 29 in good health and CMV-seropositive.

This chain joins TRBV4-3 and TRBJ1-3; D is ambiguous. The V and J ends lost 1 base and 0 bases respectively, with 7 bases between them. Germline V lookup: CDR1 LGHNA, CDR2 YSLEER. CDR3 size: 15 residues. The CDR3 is CASSQAQSSGNTIYF. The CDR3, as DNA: TGCGCCAGCAGCCAAGCCCAGAGCTCTGGAAACACCATATATTTT.

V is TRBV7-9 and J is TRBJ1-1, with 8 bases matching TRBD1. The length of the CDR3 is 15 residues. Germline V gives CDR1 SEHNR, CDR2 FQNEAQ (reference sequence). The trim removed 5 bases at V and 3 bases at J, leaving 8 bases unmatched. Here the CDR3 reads CASSLITGGYTEAFF. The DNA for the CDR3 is TGTGCCAGCAGCCTTATTACAGGGGGGTACACTGAAGCTTTCTTT.

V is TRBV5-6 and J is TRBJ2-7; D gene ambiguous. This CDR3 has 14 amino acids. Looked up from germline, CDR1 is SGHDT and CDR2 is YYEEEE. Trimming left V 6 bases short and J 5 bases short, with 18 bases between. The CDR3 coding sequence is TGTGCCAGCACCTTTCAAGGACCCCCTAACGAGCAGTACTTC. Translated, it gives CASTFQGPPNEQYF. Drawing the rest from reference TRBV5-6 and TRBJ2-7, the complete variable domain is DAGVTQSPTHLIKTRGQQVTLRCSPKSGHDTVSWYQQALGQGPQFIFQYYEEEERQRGNFPDRFSGHQFPNYSSELNVNALLLGDSALYLCASTFQGPPNEQYFGPGTRLTVT.

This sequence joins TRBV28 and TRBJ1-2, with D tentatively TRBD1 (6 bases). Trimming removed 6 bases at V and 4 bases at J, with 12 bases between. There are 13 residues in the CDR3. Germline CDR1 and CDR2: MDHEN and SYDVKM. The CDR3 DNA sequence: TGTGCCAGCAGATCAGGGGATGGCTATGGCTACACCTTC. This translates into CASRSGDGYGYTF.

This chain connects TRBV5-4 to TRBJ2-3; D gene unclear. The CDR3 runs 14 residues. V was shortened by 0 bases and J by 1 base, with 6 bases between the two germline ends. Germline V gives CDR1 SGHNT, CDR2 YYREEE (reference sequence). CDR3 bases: TGTGCCAGCAGCTTGGTCGCCGGCACAGATACGCAGTATTTT. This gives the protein CASSLVAGTDTQYF.

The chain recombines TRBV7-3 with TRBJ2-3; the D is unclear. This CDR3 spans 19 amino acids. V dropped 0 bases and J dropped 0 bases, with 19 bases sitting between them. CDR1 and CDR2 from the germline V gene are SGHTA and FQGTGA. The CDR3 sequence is CASSLTRPVAFPSTDTQYF. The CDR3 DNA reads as TGTGCCAGCAGCTTAACGCGTCCCGTAGCATTTCCTAGCACAGATACGCAGTATTTT. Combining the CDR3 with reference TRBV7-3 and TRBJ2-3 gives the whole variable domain GAGVSQTPSNKVTEKGKYVELRCDPISGHTALYWYRQSLGQGPEFLIYFQGTGAADDSGLPNDRFFAVRPEGSVSTLKIQRTERGDSAVYLCASSLTRPVAFPSTDTQYFGPGTRLTVL.

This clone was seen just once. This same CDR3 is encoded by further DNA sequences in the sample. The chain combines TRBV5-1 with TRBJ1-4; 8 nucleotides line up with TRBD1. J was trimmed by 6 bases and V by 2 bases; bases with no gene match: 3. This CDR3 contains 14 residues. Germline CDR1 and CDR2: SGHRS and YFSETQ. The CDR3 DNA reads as TGCGCCAGCAGCTTTCAGGGGGCGGATGAAAAACTGTTTTTT. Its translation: CASSFQGADEKLFF.

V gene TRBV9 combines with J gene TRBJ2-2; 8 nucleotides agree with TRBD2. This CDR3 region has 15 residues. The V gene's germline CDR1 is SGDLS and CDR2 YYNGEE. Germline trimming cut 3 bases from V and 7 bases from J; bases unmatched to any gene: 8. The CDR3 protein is CASSETSAWGGELFF. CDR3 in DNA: TGTGCCAGCAGCGAGACTAGCGCATGGGGCGGGGAGCTGTTTTTT. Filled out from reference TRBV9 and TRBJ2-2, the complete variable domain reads DSGVTQTPKHLITATGQRVTLRCSPRSGDLSVYWYQQSLDQGLQFLIQYYNGEERAKGNILERFSAQQFPDLHSELNLSSLELGDSALYFCASSETSAWGGELFFGEGSRLTVL.

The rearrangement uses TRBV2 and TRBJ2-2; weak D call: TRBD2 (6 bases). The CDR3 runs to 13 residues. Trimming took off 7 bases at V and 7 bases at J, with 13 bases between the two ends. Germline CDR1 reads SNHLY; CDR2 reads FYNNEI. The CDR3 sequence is CASTWREIGELFF. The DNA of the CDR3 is TGTGCCAGCACTTGGCGGGAAATCGGGGAGCTGTTTTTT. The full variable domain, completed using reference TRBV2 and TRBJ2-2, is EPEVTQTPSHQVTQMGQEVILRCVPISNHLYFYWYRQILGQKVEFLVSFYNNEISEKSEIFDDQFSVERPDGSNFTLKIRSTKLEDSAMYFCASTWREIGELFFGEGSRLTVL.

The DNA of the CDR3 is TGTGCCAGCAGTGACTATGACATTCAGTACTTC. Protein sequence: CASSDYDIQYF. V usage is TRBV25-1 and J usage is TRBJ2-4; D unresolved. Germline V gene sequence: CDR1 MGHDK, CDR2 SYGVNS. The CDR3 spans 11 residues. V gave up 3 bases and J gave up 8 bases, with 5 bases separating them. Supplemented by reference TRBV25-1 and TRBJ2-4, the full variable domain reads EADIYQTPRYLVIGTGKKITLECSQTMGHDKMYWYQQDPGMELHLIHYSYGVNSTEKGDLSSESTVSRIRTEHFPLTLESARPSHTSQYLCASSDYDIQYFGAGTRLSVL.

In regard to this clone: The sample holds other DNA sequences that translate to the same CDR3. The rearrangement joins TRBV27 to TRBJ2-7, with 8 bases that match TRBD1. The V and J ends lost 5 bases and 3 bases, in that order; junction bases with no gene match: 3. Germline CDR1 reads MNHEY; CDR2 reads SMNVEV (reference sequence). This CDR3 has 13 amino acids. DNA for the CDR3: TGTGCCAGCAGTGCCGACAGGGGCTACGAGCAGTACTTC. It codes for CASSADRGYEQYF.

The CDR3 is CASSWLARGAGELFF. The CDR3 coding sequence is TGTGCCAGTAGTTGGTTGGCGCGGGGGGCCGGGGAGCTGTTTTTT. The chain uses TRBV19 and TRBJ2-2, with 8 bases identical to TRBD2. V shed 5 bases and J 6 bases; nucleotides not matched to a gene: 8. The germline V gene encodes CDR1 LNHDA and CDR2 SQIVND (reference sequence). CDR3 length equals 15 residues.

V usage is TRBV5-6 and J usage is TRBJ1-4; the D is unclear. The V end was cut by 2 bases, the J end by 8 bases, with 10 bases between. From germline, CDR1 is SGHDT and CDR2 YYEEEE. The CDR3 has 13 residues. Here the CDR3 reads CASSFGQGEKLFF. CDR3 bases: TGTGCCAGCAGCTTCGGGCAAGGCGAAAAACTGTTTTTT.

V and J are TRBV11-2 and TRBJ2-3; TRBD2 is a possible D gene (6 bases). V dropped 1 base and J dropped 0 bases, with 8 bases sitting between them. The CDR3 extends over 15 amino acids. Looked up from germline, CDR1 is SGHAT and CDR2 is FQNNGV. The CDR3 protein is CASSLVAGSTDTQYF. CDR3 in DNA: TGTGCCAGCAGCTTAGTGGCGGGGAGCACAGATACGCAGTATTTT. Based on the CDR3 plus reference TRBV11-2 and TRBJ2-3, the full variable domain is EAGVAQSPRYKIIEKRQSVAFWCNPISGHATLYWYQQILGQGPKLLIQFQNNGVVDDSQLPKDRFSAERLKGVDSTLKIQPAKLEDSAVYLCASSLVAGSTDTQYFGPGTRLTVL.

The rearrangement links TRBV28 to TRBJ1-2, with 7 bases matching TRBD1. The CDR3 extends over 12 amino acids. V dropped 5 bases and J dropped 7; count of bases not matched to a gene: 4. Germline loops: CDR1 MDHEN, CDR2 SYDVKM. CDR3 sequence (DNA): TGTGCCAGCAGTCTCGGGACAGTTGGCTACACCTTC. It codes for CASSLGTVGYTF.

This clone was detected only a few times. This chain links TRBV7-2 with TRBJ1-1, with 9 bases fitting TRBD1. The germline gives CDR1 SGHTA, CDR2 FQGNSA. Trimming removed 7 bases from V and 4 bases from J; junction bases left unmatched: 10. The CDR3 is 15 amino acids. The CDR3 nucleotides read TGTGCCAGCACGCGGGGGACAGGGCTTACCACTGAAGCTTTCTTT. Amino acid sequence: CASTRGTGLTTEAFF.

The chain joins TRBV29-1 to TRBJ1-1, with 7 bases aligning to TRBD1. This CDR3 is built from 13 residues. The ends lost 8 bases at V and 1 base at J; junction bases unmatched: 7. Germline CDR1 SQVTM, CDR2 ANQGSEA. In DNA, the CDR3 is TGCAGCACCCTCAGGGGGAGGAACACTGAAGCTTTCTTT. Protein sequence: CSTLRGRNTEAFF.

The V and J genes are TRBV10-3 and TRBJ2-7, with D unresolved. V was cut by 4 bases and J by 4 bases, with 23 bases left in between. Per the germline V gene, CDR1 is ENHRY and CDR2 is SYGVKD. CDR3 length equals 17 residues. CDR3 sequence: CAISGRSATTDRYEQYF. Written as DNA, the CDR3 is TGTGCCATCAGTGGTCGATCGGCCACGACGGACCGGTACGAGCAGTACTTC.

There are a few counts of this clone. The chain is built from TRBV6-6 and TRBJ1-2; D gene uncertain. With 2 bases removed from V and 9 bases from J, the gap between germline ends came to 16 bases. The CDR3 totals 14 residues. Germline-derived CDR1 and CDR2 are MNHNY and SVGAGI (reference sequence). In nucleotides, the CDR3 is TGTGCCAGCAGTTACCCCCCCGAAGACGTGAGCTACACCTTC. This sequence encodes CASSYPPEDVSYTF.

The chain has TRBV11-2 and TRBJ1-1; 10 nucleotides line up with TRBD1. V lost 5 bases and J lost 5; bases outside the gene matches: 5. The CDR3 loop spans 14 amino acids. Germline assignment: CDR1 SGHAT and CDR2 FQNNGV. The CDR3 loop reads CASSPDRGLTEAFF. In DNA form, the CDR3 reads TGTGCCAGCAGCCCCGACAGGGGGCTTACTGAAGCTTTCTTT.

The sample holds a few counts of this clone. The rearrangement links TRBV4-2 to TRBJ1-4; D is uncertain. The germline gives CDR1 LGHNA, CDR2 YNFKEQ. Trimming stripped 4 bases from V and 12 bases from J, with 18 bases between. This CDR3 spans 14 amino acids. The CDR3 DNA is TGTGCCAGCAGCCCCGGTGGCCGAGCAGCAGAACTGTTTTTT. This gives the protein CASSPGGRAAELFF.